This T cell receptor beta chain was found in a study of technical replicates of blood from several donors. This table comes from immunoSEQ multiplex PCR, and its TCRdb copy is limited to in-frame clones, with some not included. The sample yields under 90,000 clones, around 96% seen once. The receptor's source is a human donor in good health. Sequencing input: T cells isolated from PBMCs.

CDR3 in amino acids: CASGLPYTSEAFF. The CDR3 coding sequence is TGTGCTAGTGGTTTGCCGTACACGTCAGAAGCTTTCTTT. The chain recombines TRBV12-5 with TRBJ1-1; no definite D call. The CDR3 runs to 13 residues. Trimming took 2 bases from V and 8 from J, leaving 12 bases between them. CDR1 and CDR2 (germline): LGHNT, FRNRAP.